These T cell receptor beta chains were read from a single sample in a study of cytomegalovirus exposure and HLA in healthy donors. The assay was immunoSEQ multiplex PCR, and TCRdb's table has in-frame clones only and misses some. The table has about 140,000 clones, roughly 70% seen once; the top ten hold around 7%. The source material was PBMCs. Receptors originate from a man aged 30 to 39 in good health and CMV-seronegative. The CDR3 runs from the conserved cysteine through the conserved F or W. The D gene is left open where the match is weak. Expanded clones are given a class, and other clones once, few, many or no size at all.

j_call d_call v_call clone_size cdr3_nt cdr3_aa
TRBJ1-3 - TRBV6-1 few TGTGCCAGCAAGGAGAGGAATAGTGGAAACACCATATATTTT CASKERNSGNTIYF
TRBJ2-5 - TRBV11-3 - TGTGCCAGCAGCTTGGGAGAAGAGACCCAGTACTTC CASSLGEETQYF
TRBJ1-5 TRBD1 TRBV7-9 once TGTGCCAGCAGCCCAACAGGGGATAGCAATCAGCCCCAGCATTTT CASSPTGDSNQPQHF
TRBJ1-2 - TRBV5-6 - TGTGCCAGCAGCTTGGCCTCAGGGGCGTGGGGCTACACCTTC CASSLASGAWGYTF
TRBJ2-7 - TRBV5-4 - TGTGCCAGCAGCCCGTGGACAGATACCTACGAGCAGTACTTC CASSPWTDTYEQYF
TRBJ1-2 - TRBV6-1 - TGTGCCAGCAGTGAACTCGGTCGGGACTATGGCTACACCTTC CASSELGRDYGYTF
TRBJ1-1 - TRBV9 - TGTGCCAGCAGCGCAGGGGAATACGCTGAAGCTTTCTTT CASSAGEYAEAFF
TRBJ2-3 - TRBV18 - TGTGCCAGCTCCGACAGAGATACGCAGTATTTT CASSDRDTQYF
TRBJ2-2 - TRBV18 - TGTGCCAGCTCACCGTCGGGGTCTTGGAACACCGGGGAGCTGTTTTTT CASSPSGSWNTGELFF
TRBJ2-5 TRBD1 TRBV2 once TGTGCCAGCAGTGCGGGACAGAAAGAGACCCAGTACTTC CASSAGQKETQYF
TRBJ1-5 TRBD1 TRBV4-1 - TGCGCCAGCAGCCGGTTTGGACAGGGCAATAATCAGCCCCAGCATTTT CASSRFGQGNNQPQHF
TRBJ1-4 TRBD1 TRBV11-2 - TGTGCCAGCAGCTTAATTTTAGGGGGCTCGGCTAATGAAAAACTGTTTTTT CASSLILGGSANEKLFF
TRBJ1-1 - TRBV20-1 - TGCAGTGCTCTTATCAGAATGATGGCTTTCTTT CSALIRMMAFF
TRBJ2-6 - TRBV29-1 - TGCAGCGTTGGAGAGGGCTCTGGGGCCAACGGCCTGACTTTC CSVGEGSGANGLTF
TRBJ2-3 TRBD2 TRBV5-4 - TGTGCCAGCAGCCCGCCGGGACTAGCGGGCACAGATACGCAGTATTTT CASSPPGLAGTDTQYF
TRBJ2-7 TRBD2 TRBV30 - TGTGCCTGGAGTGCGTTAGCGGGGCTTACGTTGGAGCAGTACTTC CAWSALAGLTLEQYF
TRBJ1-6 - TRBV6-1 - TGTGCCAGCTCGAACAGGGTAGGGTCACCCCTCCACTTT CASSNRVGSPLHF
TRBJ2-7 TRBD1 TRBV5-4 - TGTGCCAGCAGGGTGGACAGGGGGCCCTACGAGCAGTACTTC CASRVDRGPYEQYF
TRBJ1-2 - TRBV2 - TGTGCCGGAGGACAGATGACCGGCTACACCTTC CAGGQMTGYTF
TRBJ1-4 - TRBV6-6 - TGTGCCAGCAGACAGGGAGATGAAAAACTGTTTTTT CASRQGDEKLFF
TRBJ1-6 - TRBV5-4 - TGTGCCAGCAGCGTGGGGGTGGATTCCGGGAGTTCACCCCTCCACTTT CASSVGVDSGSSPLHF
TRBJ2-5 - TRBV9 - TGTGCCAGCAGCGTAGACCTAGCCTCGGAGACCCAGTACTTC CASSVDLASETQYF
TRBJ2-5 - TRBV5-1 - TGCGCCAGCAGCTTGGGACTAGAAGAGACCCAGTACTTC CASSLGLEETQYF
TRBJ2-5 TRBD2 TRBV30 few TGTGCCTGGAGACCCCCCGGGGGGGATAAAGAGACCCAGTACTTC CAWRPPGGDKETQYF
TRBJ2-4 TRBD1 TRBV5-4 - TGTGCCAGCAGCTCCAGGACAGGGGAAAACATTCAGTACTTC CASSSRTGENIQYF
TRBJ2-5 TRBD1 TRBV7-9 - TGTGCCAGCAGCTCAGGGCAGGGGGTTCAAGAGACCCAGTACTTC CASSSGQGVQETQYF
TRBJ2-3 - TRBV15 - TGTGCCACCAGCAGAGATGTGAGGAATACGCAGTATTTT CATSRDVRNTQYF
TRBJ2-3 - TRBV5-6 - TGTGCCAGCAGCAGAGGGGGAGCAGGGGAGTGGGATACGCAGTATTTT CASSRGGAGEWDTQYF
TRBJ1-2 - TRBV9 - TGTGCCAGCAGCGTAGGAGTCCCAGGCCTCTATGGCTACACCTTC CASSVGVPGLYGYTF
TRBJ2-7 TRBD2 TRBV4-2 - TGTGCCAGCAGCCAACGGGTAGCGGGAGACGAGCAGTACTTC CASSQRVAGDEQYF
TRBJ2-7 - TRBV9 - TGTGCCAGCAGCTCAGCTCAGGGCACCTACGAGCAGTACTTC CASSSAQGTYEQYF
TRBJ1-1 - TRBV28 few TGTGCCAGCATTCCGTCCACAGGGAAGGGGGACACTGAAGCTTTCTTT CASIPSTGKGDTEAFF
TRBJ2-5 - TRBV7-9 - TGTGCCAGCAGCCCGATTGCACGTACGGAAGAGACCCAGTACTTC CASSPIARTEETQYF
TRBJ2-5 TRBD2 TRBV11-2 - TGTGCCAGCAGCCTTCTGGGACTAGCGGGGGGTCAAGAGACCCAGTACTTC CASSLLGLAGGQETQYF
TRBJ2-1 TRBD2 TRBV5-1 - TGCGCCAGCAGCTTGGGGGGGGGTGAGCAGTTCTTC CASSLGGGEQFF
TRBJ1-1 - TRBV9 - TGTGCCAGCAGCGTCGGAGGGGTACGCACTGAAGCTTTCTTT CASSVGGVRTEAFF
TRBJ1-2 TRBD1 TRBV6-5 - TGTGCCAGCAGTTTAAACACAGGGGCCTATGGCTACACCTTC CASSLNTGAYGYTF
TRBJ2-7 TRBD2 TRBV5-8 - TGTGCCAGCAGCTGGGGAACTAGCGGGAGCGAACTGCAGTACTTC CASSWGTSGSELQYF
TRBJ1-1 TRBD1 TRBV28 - TGTGCCAGCAACAGGGACAGGGGGAACACTGAAGCTTTCTTT CASNRDRGNTEAFF
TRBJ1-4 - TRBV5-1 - TGCGCCAGCAGCCCCGGAGGAAATGAAAAACTGTTTTTT CASSPGGNEKLFF
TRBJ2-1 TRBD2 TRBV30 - TGTGCCAAAGCGGGGGGGAACAATGAGCAGTTCTTC CAKAGGNNEQFF
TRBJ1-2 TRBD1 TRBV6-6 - TGTGCCAGCAGTAAGGACAGGACTAACTATGGCTACACCTTC CASSKDRTNYGYTF
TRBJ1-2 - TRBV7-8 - TGTGCCAGCAGCTACGGGAGGGGGTCTAGCTATGGCTACACCTTC CASSYGRGSSYGYTF
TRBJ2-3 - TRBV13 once TGTGCCAGCAGCTTCGATAGGGGGGGCAGCACAGATACGCAGTATTTT CASSFDRGGSTDTQYF
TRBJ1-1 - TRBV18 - TGTGCCAGCTCACCGGGTTACAGCGGGGACACTGAAGCTTTCTTT CASSPGYSGDTEAFF
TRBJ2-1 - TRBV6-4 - TGTGCCAGCAGTGACTCCTCTAGCCATGAGCAGTTCTTC CASSDSSSHEQFF
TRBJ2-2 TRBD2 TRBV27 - TGTGCCAGCAGTCCCAGCGGGGGAGCTAACACCGGGGAGCTGTTTTTT CASSPSGGANTGELFF
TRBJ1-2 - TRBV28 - TGTGCCAGCAGACTATGGGGGCCTAACTATGGCTACACCTTC CASRLWGPNYGYTF
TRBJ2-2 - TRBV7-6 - TGTGCCAGCAGCTTACGCGGCACGAACACCGGGGAGCTGTTTTTT CASSLRGTNTGELFF
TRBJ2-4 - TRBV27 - TGTGCCAGCAGCAGGGATACGGACCTGTGGAAGAACATTCAGTACTTC CASSRDTDLWKNIQYF
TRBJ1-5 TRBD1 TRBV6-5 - TGTGCCAGCGGCAGGACAGGGGACAATCAGCCCCAGCATTTT CASGRTGDNQPQHF
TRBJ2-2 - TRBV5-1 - TGCGCCAGCGCGGCGGTTATGAACACCGGGGAGCTGTTTTTT CASAAVMNTGELFF
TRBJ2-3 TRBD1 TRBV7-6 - TGTGCCAGCAGCTCGACAGGGAGCACAGATACGCAGTATTTT CASSSTGSTDTQYF
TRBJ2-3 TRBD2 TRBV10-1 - TGCGCCAGCAGTGAAGCGGGACGCACAGATACGCAGTATTTT CASSEAGRTDTQYF
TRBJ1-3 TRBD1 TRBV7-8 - TGTGCCAGCAGTATTCAGGGGGCGTCTGGAAACACCATATATTTT CASSIQGASGNTIYF
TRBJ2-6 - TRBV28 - TGTGCCAGCAGTTTAGGGACAACCGTCTCTGGGGCCAACGTCCTGACTTTC CASSLGTTVSGANVLTF
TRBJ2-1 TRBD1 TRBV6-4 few TGTGCCAGCAGTGATCGGGACAGGGGTGAGCAGTTCTTC CASSDRDRGEQFF
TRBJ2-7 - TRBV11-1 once TGTGCCAGCAGCCTCCCGGGACTCCCCTACGAGCAGTACTTC CASSLPGLPYEQYF
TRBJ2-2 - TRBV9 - TGTGCCAGCAGCATAATCCCCGGGGAGCTGTTTTTT CASSIIPGELFF
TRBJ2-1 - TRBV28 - TGTGCCAGCAGTTTTCGGGGGGCTTACTACAATGAGCAGTTCTTC CASSFRGAYYNEQFF